One and the same sample provided the 16 T cell receptor beta chains below, sequenced in a study of OX40 agonist ivuxolimab in advanced cancers. The table came from immunoSEQ multiplex PCR; TCRdb's copy has only in-frame clones and leaves some out. The sample has 15,000 to 20,000 clones; roughly 80% are singletons. The sequenced sample was CD4+ or CD8+ T cells sorted from blood, obtained in a trial of the OX40 agonist ivuxolimab. These receptors all stem from an adult with an advanced solid tumor such as melanoma, head and neck, liver or kidney cancer.

V gene TRBV6-6 combines with J gene TRBJ1-5; the D gene is possibly TRBD1 (6 bases). The germline V and J ends were trimmed by 10 bases and 0 bases, with 13 bases remaining between them. The CDR3 totals 14 residues. CDR1 MNHNY and CDR2 SVGAGI come from the germline V gene (reference sequence). The CDR3 nucleotides read TGTGCCACCGTCAAGGGGGATAGCAATCAGCCCCAGCATTTT. Protein: CATVKGDSNQPQHF.

The chain is built from TRBV5-6 and TRBJ2-3; D not resolved. The length of the CDR3 is 13 residues. The germline V gene has CDR1 SGHDT and CDR2 YYEEEE. Trimming shortened V by 0 bases and J by 11 bases, and 13 bases separated the two germline ends. CDR3 region: CASSLADASGQYF. The CDR3 region has the DNA TGTGCCAGCAGCTTGGCCGACGCCTCTGGGCAGTATTTT.

This clone was observed once. This rearrangement joins TRBV28 to TRBJ1-2; 10 bases fit TRBD1. The germline V gene encodes CDR1 MDHEN and CDR2 SYDVKM. The ends lost 7 bases at V and 4 bases at J; junction bases unmatched: 9. The CDR3 extends over 15 amino acids. The CDR3: CASIPAGQGIYGYTF. The CDR3 coding sequence is TGTGCCAGCATCCCCGCGGGACAGGGGATCTATGGCTACACCTTC.

The rearrangement links TRBV9 to TRBJ2-5; no clear D. The DNA end lines up better with TRBJ2-7; the J call may be wrong. The CDR3 loop spans 14 amino acids. Germline V gene data show CDR1 as SGDLS and CDR2 as YYNGEE. The CDR3, as DNA: TGTGCCAGCAGCGTAGCCCTAGACCCACGCGAGCAGTACTTC. As protein: CASSVALDPREQYF.

The genes are TRBV7-9 and TRBJ2-2; TRBD2 aligns across 7 bases. Germline values: CDR1 SEHNR, CDR2 FQNEAQ (reference sequence). V trimming: 2 bases; J trimming: 6 bases; junction bases outside the gene matches: 9. This CDR3 contains 16 residues. As DNA, the CDR3 is TGTGCCAGCAGCTTAATCCAGCGGGATTGGTCCGGGGAGCTGTTTTTT. Translating it yields CASSLIQRDWSGELFF. Complete variable domain (other parts from reference TRBV7-9 and TRBJ2-2): DTGVSQNPRHKITKRGQNVTFRCDPISEHNRLYWYRQTLGQGPEFLTYFQNEAQLEKSRLLSDRFSAERPKGSFSTLEIQRTEQGDSAMYLCASSLIQRDWSGELFFGEGSRLTVL.

About this clone itself: One end of the junction is discordant with germline, which a read error may explain. V gene TRBV9 combines with J gene TRBJ1-2; 7 bases match TRBD1. Germline V lookup: CDR1 SGDLS, CDR2 YYNGEE. The CDR3 spans 11 residues. CDR3 nucleotide sequence: TGTGCCAGCAGCCCCCGAGAGACAGGGACATTC. Translating gives CASSPRETGTF.

This clone came up once. This chain connects TRBV28 to TRBJ2-1, with 8 bases matching TRBD1. Germline V gene sequence: CDR1 MDHEN, CDR2 SYDVKM. The CDR3 is made up of 15 amino acids. The V segment lost 3 bases and the J segment 7 bases; nucleotides outside the gene matches: 8. CDR3 DNA sequence: TGTGCCAGCAGTTTGACCAGGGGGCTGTTGAATGAGCAGTTCTTC. It yields the protein CASSLTRGLLNEQFF. Filled out from reference TRBV28 and TRBJ2-1, the complete variable domain reads DVKVTQSSRYLVKRTGEKVFLECVQDMDHENMFWYRQDPGLGLRLIYFSYDVKMKEKGDIPEGYSVSREKKERFSLILESASTNQTSMYLCASSLTRGLLNEQFFGPGTRLTVL.

The V and J genes are TRBV6-1 and TRBJ2-5; D remains unclear. Near its end, the DNA agrees better with TRBJ2-7, so the J call may be wrong. CDR1 MNHNS and CDR2 SASEGT come from the germline V gene. The CDR3 runs to 12 residues. CDR3 amino acids: CASSEPVYEQYF. The CDR3 DNA reads as TGTGCCAGCAGTGAACCCGTCTACGAGCAGTACTTC.

This chain joins TRBV27 and TRBJ1-1, with 7 bases lining up with TRBD1. The germline V gene encodes CDR1 MNHEY and CDR2 SMNVEV (reference sequence). Losses at the gene ends were 9 bases for V and 6 bases for J; bases not matched to a gene: 7. The CDR3 is made up of 12 amino acids. This chain's CDR3 is CASQGVSAEAFF. The CDR3, as DNA: TGTGCCAGTCAGGGGGTATCGGCTGAAGCTTTCTTT.

This clone has more than one count but fewer than ten. As the CDR3 is not closed by the conserved phenylalanine or tryptophan, this likely results from a read error. Because the CDR3's place on the DNA is in doubt, the DNA is left out and the CDR3 is given as listed by TCRdb. The chain employs TRBV7-9 and TRBJ1-3. In germline, CDR1 is SEHNR, CDR2 FQNEAQ (reference sequence). The CDR3 comprises 15 residues, both ends counted. The CDR3 reads CASSSRRSPFHSDVY.

This chain uses TRBV15 with TRBJ2-1; the D call may be TRBD1 or TRBD2 (5 bases each). This CDR3 is 14 amino acids long. CDR1 and CDR2 from the germline V gene are LNHNV and YYDKDF (reference sequence). V lost 6 bases and J lost 8, with 17 bases in between. The chain's CDR3 is CATRRTHGRDEQFF. CDR3 bases: TGTGCCACCAGAAGGACTCACGGCAGGGATGAGCAGTTCTTC.

The chain employs TRBV28 and TRBJ1-1; the D gene is possibly TRBD1 (5 bases). Deletions cut 1 base from V and 4 bases from J, with 10 bases between. The CDR3 has 14 amino acids. Germline assignment: CDR1 MDHEN and CDR2 SYDVKM. The CDR3 DNA sequence: TGTGCCAGCAGTTTATCCAGGGTGGGCACTGAAGCTTTCTTT. This encodes CASSLSRVGTEAFF.

This chain links TRBV13 with TRBJ2-1, with D perhaps TRBD2 (6 bases). Germline loops: CDR1 PRHDT, CDR2 FYEKMQ (reference sequence). The CDR3 extends over 13 amino acids. V lost 8 bases, J lost 5 bases, and 13 bases lay in between. The CDR3 loop reads CASHRGSNNEQFF. DNA for the CDR3: TGTGCCAGCCACCGGGGGTCCAACAATGAGCAGTTCTTC.

The V call is TRBV7-3, the J call TRBJ2-7, with D uncertain. Per germline, CDR1 SGHTA and CDR2 FQGTGA. Trimming stripped 0 bases from V and 2 bases from J, with 5 bases between. This CDR3 is built from 13 residues. The CDR3 DNA is TGTGCCAGCAGCTTAACAGAAACCTACGAGCAGTACTTC. This gives the protein CASSLTETYEQYF.

This clone was seen a single time. The junction shows a germline mismatch at one end, possibly a read error. This rearrangement joins TRBV4-2 to TRBJ1-6; no clear D gene. Germline-derived CDR1 and CDR2 are LGHNA and YNFKEQ. CDR3 length: 16 amino acids. Here the CDR3 reads CASSEESRGYNSPLHF. Here the CDR3 DNA reads TGTGCCAGCAGCGAAGAGTCAAGAGGGTATAATTCACCCCTCCACTTT.

The chain combines TRBV7-9 with TRBJ2-3; tentatively, D is TRBD1 (6 bases). V was cut by 5 bases and J by 2 bases, with 14 bases left in between. Germline V gene lookup returns CDR1 SEHNR and CDR2 FQNEAQ (reference sequence). This CDR3 contains 15 residues. The CDR3 region has the DNA TGTGCCAGCAGCAGCGACAGGAGATCCACAGATACGCAGTATTTT. It yields the protein CASSSDRRSTDTQYF. Full variable domain (rest looked up from reference TRBV7-9 and TRBJ2-3): DTGVSQNPRHKITKRGQNVTFRCDPISEHNRLYWYRQTLGQGPEFLTYFQNEAQLEKSRLLSDRFSAERPKGSFSTLEIQRTEQGDSAMYLCASSSDRRSTDTQYFGPGTRLTVL.